These 26 T cell receptor beta chains came from one sample sequenced in a study of blood T cell repertoires in COVID-19. The assay was immunoSEQ multiplex PCR, and TCRdb's table has in-frame clones only and misses some. The sample has 70,000 to 100,000 clones, more than 85% seen once; the top ten hold 1.5% to 2%. The specimen was peripheral blood. Source of these receptors: a man between 60 and 75 years old with acute or convalescent COVID-19.

The chain carries TRBV4-3 and TRBJ1-2; D is unclear. The germline V gene has CDR1 LGHNA and CDR2 YSLEER. Trimming stripped 0 bases from V and 8 bases from J, with 25 bases between. This CDR3 spans 18 amino acids. CDR3 DNA: TGCGCCAGCAGCCAAGATCACCTTTCCGGGAGGAACGAAAAAGGCTACACCTTC. It specifies CASSQDHLSGRNEKGYTF.

The V call is TRBV4-2, the J call TRBJ1-3; D is ambiguous. The germline V gene encodes CDR1 LGHNA and CDR2 YNFKEQ. The germline V and J ends were trimmed by 3 bases and 4 bases, with 19 bases remaining between them. The CDR3 runs 17 residues. CDR3 amino acids: CASSHVVHFDSGNTIYF. The CDR3 DNA reads as TGTGCCAGCAGCCATGTTGTACACTTCGACTCAGGAAACACCATATATTTT.

V and J are TRBV28 and TRBJ1-1; D call uncertain. The CDR3 contains 12 residues. Trimming removed 6 bases from V and 6 bases from J, with 11 bases in between. Germline CDR1 reads MDHEN; CDR2 reads SYDVKM. This CDR3 reads CASSLPPAEAFF. The DNA for the CDR3 is TGTGCCAGCAGCCTACCCCCCGCTGAAGCTTTCTTT.

J is TRBJ2-3 and V is TRBV24-1; TRBD2 aligns across 7 bases. V was clipped by 1 base and J by 5 bases; unmatched bases: 14. Germline assignment: CDR1 KGHDR and CDR2 SFDVKD. CDR3 length: 18 residues. The CDR3 DNA is TGTGCCACCAGTGATTTCCGACCGCTGCGGACGGGGGGAGATACGCAGTATTTT. Translating gives CATSDFRPLRTGGDTQYF.

CDR3 amino acids: CASSLTLQGSQYF. The CDR3 DNA reads TGTGCCAGCAGCTTAACGTTACAGGGCTCGCAGTATTTT. The chain links TRBV7-3 to TRBJ2-3, with D tentatively TRBD1 (6 bases). The V end lost 0 bases, the J end lost 10 bases, and 11 bases lay between the germline ends. This CDR3 spans 13 amino acids. Germline V gene sequence: CDR1 SGHTA, CDR2 FQGTGA.

The J gene is TRBJ2-1, the V gene TRBV7-3, with D unclear. CDR3 length: 16 residues. Germline V gene data show CDR1 as SGHTA and CDR2 as FQGTGA. V shed 4 bases and J shed 5 bases, with 18 bases lying between them. The CDR3 loop is CASSSTGLKKDNEQFF. The CDR3 coding sequence is TGTGCCAGCAGCTCAACGGGCCTAAAGAAGGACAATGAGCAGTTCTTC.

The rearrangement uses TRBV5-1 and TRBJ2-3; the match to TRBD1 covers 9 bases. CDR1 is SGHRS and CDR2 is YFSETQ in the germline V gene. The CDR3 has 16 amino acids. The junction had 8 bases not matched to a gene; V was cut back by 4 bases and J by 2 bases. The CDR3 DNA reads as TGCGCCAGCAGCCAGAACAGGGGGCGTTCCACAGATACGCAGTATTTT. Translation: CASSQNRGRSTDTQYF.

The rearrangement joins TRBV9 to TRBJ1-1; unclear D gene. This CDR3 region has 13 residues. The germline gives CDR1 SGDLS, CDR2 YYNGEE. V dropped 2 bases and J dropped 4 bases, with 9 bases sitting between them. The CDR3 protein is CASSVAAGTEAFF. The CDR3 coding sequence is TGTGCCAGCAGCGTCGCAGCGGGCACTGAAGCTTTCTTT.

The chain carries TRBV7-9 and TRBJ2-2; TRBD2 aligns across 11 bases. This CDR3 region has 17 residues. Per the germline V gene, CDR1 is SEHNR and CDR2 is FQNEAQ (reference sequence). J lost 4 bases, V lost 5 bases, and 9 bases had no gene match. The CDR3 loop reads CASSLSSGRFSTGELFF. The CDR3 region has the DNA TGTGCCAGCAGCCTGTCTAGCGGGAGGTTTTCCACCGGGGAGCTGTTTTTT.

The chain joins TRBV6-6 to TRBJ1-2; D is unresolved. This CDR3 is built from 13 residues. Germline V lookup: CDR1 MNHNY, CDR2 SVGAGI (reference sequence). The V gene lost 5 bases and the J gene lost 6 bases, with 13 bases spanning the gap. CDR3 sequence (DNA): TGTGCCAGCAGTCGTGGGTCCCGGGATGGCTACACCTTC. Protein product: CASSRGSRDGYTF.

J is TRBJ1-4 and V is TRBV5-4, with 8 nucleotides matching TRBD1. J gave up 7 bases and V 2 bases, and 4 bases lay outside the gene matches. The CDR3 sequence is 14 residues long. Germline V gives CDR1 SGHNT, CDR2 YYREEE (reference sequence). CDR3 bases: TGTGCCAGCAGCTTTCAGGGGGCGTTTGAAAAACTGTTTTTT. Encoded protein: CASSFQGAFEKLFF.

This chain links TRBV9 with TRBJ2-7; 12 nucleotides match TRBD1. The CDR3 has 15 amino acids. V lost 2 bases, J lost 5 bases, and 5 bases stayed unmatched. Germline assignment: CDR1 SGDLS and CDR2 YYNGEE. CDR3 sequence: CASSVGTGGRDEQYF. The CDR3 region has the DNA TGTGCCAGCAGCGTGGGGACAGGGGGCCGGGACGAGCAGTACTTC.

The rearrangement uses TRBV19 and TRBJ2-2; D is unresolved. Germline assignment: CDR1 LNHDA and CDR2 SQIVND (reference sequence). Between the trimmed V and J ends, which lost 1 base and 7 bases, there was a span of 13 bases. The CDR3 totals 15 residues. The CDR3 region is CASSIGAPGNGELFF. The CDR3 DNA is TGTGCCAGTAGTATAGGGGCCCCAGGCAACGGGGAGCTGTTTTTT.

This chain connects TRBV27 to TRBJ2-7; 9 nucleotides agree with TRBD1. V lost 5 bases, J lost 1 base, and 6 bases stayed unmatched. Per the germline V gene, CDR1 is MNHEY and CDR2 is SMNVEV (reference sequence). The CDR3 totals 15 residues. CDR3 nucleotides: TGTGCCAGCAGTGACGACAGGGGGTCATCCTACGAGCAGTACTTC. Translation: CASSDDRGSSYEQYF.

The V gene is TRBV19, the J gene TRBJ2-1; the D gene is possibly TRBD2 (5 bases). V was shortened by 5 bases and J by 6 bases, with 11 bases between the two germline ends. Germline V gives CDR1 LNHDA, CDR2 SQIVND (reference sequence). The CDR3 extends over 13 amino acids. The CDR3 nucleotides are TGTGCCAGTAGTTCTGGACTCCTCAATGAGCAGTTCTTC. Translating it yields CASSSGLLNEQFF.

The V gene is TRBV5-1, the J gene TRBJ2-7; D is ambiguous. This CDR3 region has 12 residues. Germline V gives CDR1 SGHRS, CDR2 YFSETQ. V lost 4 bases and J lost 12, with 17 bases in between. The CDR3 coding sequence is TGCGCCAGCAGCCCCTTAAGCGTCGAGTGGTACTTC. It codes for CASSPLSVEWYF. Based on the CDR3 plus reference TRBV5-1 and TRBJ2-7, the full variable domain is KAGVTQTPRYLIKTRGQQVTLSCSPISGHRSVSWYQQTPGQGLQFLFEYFSETQRNKGNFPGRFSGRQFSNSRSEMNVSTLELGDSALYLCASSPLSVEWYFGPGTRLTVT.

V usage is TRBV28 and J usage is TRBJ1-5; D perhaps matches TRBD1 (5 bases). The V gene lost 5 bases and the J gene lost 2 bases, with 13 bases spanning the gap. The CDR3 runs to 15 residues. The V gene's germline CDR1 is MDHEN and CDR2 SYDVKM. The CDR3 loop is CASSARELGNQPQHF. DNA of the CDR3: TGTGCCAGCAGTGCCAGGGAACTGGGCAATCAGCCCCAGCATTTT.

Regarding this clone: The same CDR3 arises from other DNA sequences in this sample as well. The chain combines TRBV19 with TRBJ2-1; 7 bases align to TRBD2. CDR3 size: 13 residues. The V and J ends lost 1 base and 7 bases, in that order; junction bases with no gene match: 1. From germline, CDR1 is LNHDA and CDR2 SQIVND (reference sequence). The CDR3 here is CASSIGTSNEQFF. The CDR3 nucleotides read TGTGCCAGTAGTATAGGGACTAGTAATGAGCAGTTCTTC.

The chain carries TRBV28 and TRBJ2-2; D is unresolved. The length of the CDR3 is 14 residues. The V gene's germline CDR1 is MDHEN and CDR2 SYDVKM. V shed 7 bases and J shed 0 bases, with 9 bases lying between them. The CDR3 is CASTVTANTGELFF. CDR3 nucleotide sequence: TGTGCCAGCACGGTCACAGCGAACACCGGGGAGCTGTTTTTT.

The chain employs TRBV5-6 and TRBJ1-2; D unresolved. V was clipped by 0 bases and J by 7 bases, with 13 bases between them. CDR1 and CDR2 from the germline V gene are SGHDT and YYEEEE. CDR3 length: 14 amino acids. The CDR3 sequence is CASSLVGRDGGYTF. The CDR3 DNA is TGTGCCAGCAGCTTGGTGGGCCGAGACGGTGGCTACACCTTC.

The chain joins TRBV7-8 to TRBJ1-1; D remains unclear. Trimming took off 1 base at V and 4 bases at J, with 7 bases between the two ends. Germline V gene lookup returns CDR1 SGHVS and CDR2 FQNEAQ. This CDR3 is built from 13 residues. The CDR3 reads CASSLDPSTEAFF. The DNA of the CDR3 is TGTGCCAGCAGCTTAGACCCCAGCACTGAAGCTTTCTTT.

The chain links TRBV7-8 to TRBJ1-1, with D perhaps TRBD1 (6 bases). The CDR3 is 14 residues long. Germline V lookup: CDR1 SGHVS, CDR2 FQNEAQ. V was trimmed by 1 base and J by 4 bases, leaving 10 bases between them. In DNA form, the CDR3 reads TGTGCCAGCAGCTTAGGAGGGGGTTCCACTGAAGCTTTCTTT. Translating it yields CASSLGGGSTEAFF.

The CDR3 region is CASSLVGGNEKLFF. For the CDR3, the DNA is TGTGCCAGCAGCTTAGTCGGGGGTAATGAAAAACTGTTTTTT. The gene calls are TRBV7-9 and TRBJ1-4; D perhaps matches TRBD1 (5 bases). The CDR3 contains 14 residues. Germline V lookup: CDR1 SEHNR, CDR2 FQNEAQ (reference sequence). The V and J ends lost 1 base and 4 bases respectively, with 7 bases between them.

V is TRBV28 and J is TRBJ1-4; the match to TRBD1 covers 11 bases. Germline CDR1 is MDHEN and CDR2 is SYDVKM. This CDR3 has 15 amino acids. After removal of 6 bases from V and 7 bases from J, the junction contained 7 bases not matched to a gene. The CDR3 coding sequence is TGTGCCAGCAGCGAGCCGGGACAGGGGGGTGAAAAACTGTTTTTT. It codes for CASSEPGQGGEKLFF.

The CDR3 loop reads CASSMNRNTEAFF. The DNA for the CDR3 is TGTGCCAGTAGTATGAACAGGAACACTGAAGCTTTCTTT. The V call is TRBV19, the J call TRBJ1-1; no clear D. The V end was cut by 3 bases, the J end by 1 base, with 6 bases between. Germline V gives CDR1 LNHDA, CDR2 SQIVND (reference sequence). This CDR3 is 13 amino acids long.

The CDR3, as DNA: TGTGCCAGCAGCCAAGAGTGGCGGAGGACCTCGACAGATACGCAGTATTTT. Its translation: CASSQEWRRTSTDTQYF. The chain carries TRBV4-2 and TRBJ2-3; D perhaps matches TRBD2 (5 bases). Looked up from germline, CDR1 is LGHNA and CDR2 is YNFKEQ. Trimming removed 0 bases from V and 3 bases from J, with 16 bases in between. This CDR3 is built from 17 residues.